This T cell receptor (beta chain) was retrieved from a study of blood T cell repertoires in COVID-19. Overall study: Donors in the United States, Italy and Spain gave samples during acute or convalescent COVID-19. In each case, the material was cDNA or gDNA derived from T cells, B-cell-depleted T cells, or PBMCs.

Germline V lookup: CDR1 SGHRS, CDR2 YFSETQ. This CDR3 has 16 amino acids. V was pared by 3 bases and J by 2 bases, with 5 bases of the junction left unmatched. Repertoires were generated with immunoSEQ multiplex PCR, while TCRdb's copy carries only in-frame clones and drops some. Of tens of thousands of clones detected, approximately 85% appear once; the ten largest clones hold roughly 2.7%. The TCR was taken from an older woman with acute or convalescent COVID-19. The chain recombines TRBV5-1 with TRBJ1-5, with TRBD1 identical over 10 bases. Sequencing was done on a sample of peripheral blood. This chain's CDR3 is CASSSGTGEGNQPQHF. The CDR3, as DNA: TGCGCCAGCAGCTCTGGGACAGGGGAAGGCAATCAGCCCCAGCATTTT.